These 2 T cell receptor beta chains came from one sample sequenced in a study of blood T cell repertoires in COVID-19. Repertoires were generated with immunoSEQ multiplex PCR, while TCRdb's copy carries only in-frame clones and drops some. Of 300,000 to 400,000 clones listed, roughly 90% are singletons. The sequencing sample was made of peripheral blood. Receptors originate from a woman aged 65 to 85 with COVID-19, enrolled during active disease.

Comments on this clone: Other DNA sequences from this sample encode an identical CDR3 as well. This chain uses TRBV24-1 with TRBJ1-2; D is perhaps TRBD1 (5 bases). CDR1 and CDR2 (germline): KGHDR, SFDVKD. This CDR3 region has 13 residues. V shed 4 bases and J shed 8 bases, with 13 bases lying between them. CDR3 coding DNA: TGTGCCACCAGTGACCTCACGGGGGAGGGCTACACCTTC. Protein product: CATSDLTGEGYTF.

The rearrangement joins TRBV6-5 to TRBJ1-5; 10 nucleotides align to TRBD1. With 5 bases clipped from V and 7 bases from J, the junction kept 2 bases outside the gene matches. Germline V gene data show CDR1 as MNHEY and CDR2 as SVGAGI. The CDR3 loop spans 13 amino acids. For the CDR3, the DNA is TGTGCCAGCAGTCGGGACAGGGGACAGCCCCAGCATTTT. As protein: CASSRDRGQPQHF.